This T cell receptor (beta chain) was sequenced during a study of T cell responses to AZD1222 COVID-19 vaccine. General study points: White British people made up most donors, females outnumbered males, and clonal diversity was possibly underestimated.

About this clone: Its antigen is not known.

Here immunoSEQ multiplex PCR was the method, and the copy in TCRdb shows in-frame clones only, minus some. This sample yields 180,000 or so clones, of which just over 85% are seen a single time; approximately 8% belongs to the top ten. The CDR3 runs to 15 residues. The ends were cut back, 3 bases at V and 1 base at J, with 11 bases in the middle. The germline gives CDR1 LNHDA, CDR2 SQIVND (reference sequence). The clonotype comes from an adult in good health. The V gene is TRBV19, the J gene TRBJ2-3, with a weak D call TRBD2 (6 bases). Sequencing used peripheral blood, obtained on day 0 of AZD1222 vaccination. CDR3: CASSMGRGGTDTQYF. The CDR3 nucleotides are TGTGCCAGTAGTATGGGGCGGGGAGGCACAGATACGCAGTATTTT. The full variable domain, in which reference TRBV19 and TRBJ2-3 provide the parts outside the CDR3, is DGGITQSPKYLFRKEGQNVTLSCEQNLNHDAMYWYRQDPGQGLRLIYYSQIVNDFQKGDIAEGYSVSREKKESFPLTVTSAQKNPTAFYLCASSMGRGGTDTQYFGPGTRLTVL.